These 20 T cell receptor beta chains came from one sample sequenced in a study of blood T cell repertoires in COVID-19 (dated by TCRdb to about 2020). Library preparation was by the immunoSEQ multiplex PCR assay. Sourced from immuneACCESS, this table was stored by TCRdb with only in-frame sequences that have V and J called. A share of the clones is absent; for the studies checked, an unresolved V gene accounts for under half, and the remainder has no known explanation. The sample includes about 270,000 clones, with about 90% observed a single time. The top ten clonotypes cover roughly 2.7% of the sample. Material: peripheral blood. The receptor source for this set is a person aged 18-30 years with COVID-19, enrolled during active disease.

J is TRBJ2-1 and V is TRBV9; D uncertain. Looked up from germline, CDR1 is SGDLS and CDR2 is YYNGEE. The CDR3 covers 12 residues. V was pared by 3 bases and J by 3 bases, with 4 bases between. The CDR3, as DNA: TGTGCCAGCAGCGCGAGCTACAATGAGCAGTTCTTC. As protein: CASSASYNEQFF.

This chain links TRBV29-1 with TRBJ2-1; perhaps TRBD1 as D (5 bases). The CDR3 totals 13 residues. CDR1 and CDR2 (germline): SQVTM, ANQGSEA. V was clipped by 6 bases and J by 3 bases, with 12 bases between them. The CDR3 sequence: CSVKTENYNEQFF. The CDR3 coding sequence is TGCAGCGTGAAGACAGAGAACTACAATGAGCAGTTCTTC.

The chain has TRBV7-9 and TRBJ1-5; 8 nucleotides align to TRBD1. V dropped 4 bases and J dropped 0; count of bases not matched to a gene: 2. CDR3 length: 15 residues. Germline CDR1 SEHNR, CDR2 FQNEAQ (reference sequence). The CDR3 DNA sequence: TGTGCCAGCAGCTACGGACAGGGTAGCAATCAGCCCCAGCATTTT. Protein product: CASSYGQGSNQPQHF. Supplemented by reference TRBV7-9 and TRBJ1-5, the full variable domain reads DTGVSQNPRHKITKRGQNVTFRCDPISEHNRLYWYRQTLGQGPEFLTYFQNEAQLEKSRLLSDRFSAERPKGSFSTLEIQRTEQGDSAMYLCASSYGQGSNQPQHFGDGTRLSIL.

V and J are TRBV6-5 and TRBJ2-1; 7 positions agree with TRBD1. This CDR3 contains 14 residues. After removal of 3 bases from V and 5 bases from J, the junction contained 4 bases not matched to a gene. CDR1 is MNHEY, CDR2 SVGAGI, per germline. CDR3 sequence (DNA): TGTGCCAGCAGTTATATCACAGGGGACAATGAGCAGTTCTTC. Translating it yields CASSYITGDNEQFF.

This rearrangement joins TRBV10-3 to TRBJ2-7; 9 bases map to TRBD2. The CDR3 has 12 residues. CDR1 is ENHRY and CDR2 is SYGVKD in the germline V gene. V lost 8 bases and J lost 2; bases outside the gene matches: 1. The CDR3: CAIGTSTYEQYF. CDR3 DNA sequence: TGTGCCATCGGGACTAGCACCTACGAGCAGTACTTC.

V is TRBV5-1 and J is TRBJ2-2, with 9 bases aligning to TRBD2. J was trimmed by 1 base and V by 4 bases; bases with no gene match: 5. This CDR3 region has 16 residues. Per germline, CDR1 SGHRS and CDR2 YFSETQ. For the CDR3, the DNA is TGCGCCAGCAGCGGGGGACTAGCTGGGAACACCGGGGAGCTGTTTTTT. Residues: CASSGGLAGNTGELFF. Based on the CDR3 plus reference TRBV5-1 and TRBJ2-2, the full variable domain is KAGVTQTPRYLIKTRGQQVTLSCSPISGHRSVSWYQQTPGQGLQFLFEYFSETQRNKGNFPGRFSGRQFSNSRSEMNVSTLELGDSALYLCASSGGLAGNTGELFFGEGSRLTVL.

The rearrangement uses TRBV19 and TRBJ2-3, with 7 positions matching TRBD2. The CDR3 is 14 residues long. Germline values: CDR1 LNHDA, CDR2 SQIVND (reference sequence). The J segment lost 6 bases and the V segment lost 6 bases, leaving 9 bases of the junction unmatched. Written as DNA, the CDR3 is TGTGCCAGTAGCATCCGACTAGCAGCCGATACGCAGTATTTT. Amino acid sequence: CASSIRLAADTQYF.

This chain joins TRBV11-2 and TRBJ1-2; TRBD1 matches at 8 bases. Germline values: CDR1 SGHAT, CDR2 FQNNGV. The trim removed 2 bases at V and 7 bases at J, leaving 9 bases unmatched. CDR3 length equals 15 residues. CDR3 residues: CASSLFRGQYVGYTF. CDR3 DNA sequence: TGTGCCAGCAGCTTATTCAGGGGGCAATACGTTGGCTACACCTTC.

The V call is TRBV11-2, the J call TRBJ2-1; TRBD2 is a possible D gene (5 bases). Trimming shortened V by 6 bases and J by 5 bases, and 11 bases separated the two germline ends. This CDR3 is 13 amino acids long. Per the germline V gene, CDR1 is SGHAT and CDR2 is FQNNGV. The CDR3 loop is CASRRLGDNEQFF. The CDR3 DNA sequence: TGTGCCAGCAGAAGGCTCGGGGACAATGAGCAGTTCTTC. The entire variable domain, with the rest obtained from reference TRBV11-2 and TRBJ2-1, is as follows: EAGVAQSPRYKIIEKRQSVAFWCNPISGHATLYWYQQILGQGPKLLIQFQNNGVVDDSQLPKDRFSAERLKGVDSTLKIQPAKLEDSAVYLCASRRLGDNEQFFGPGTRLTVL.

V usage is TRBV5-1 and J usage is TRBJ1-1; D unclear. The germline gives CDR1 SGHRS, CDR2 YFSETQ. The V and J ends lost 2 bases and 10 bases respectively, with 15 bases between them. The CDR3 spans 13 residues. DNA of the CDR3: TGCGCCAGCAGCTTAGGTGCACCGGGTGTAGCTTTCTTT. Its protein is CASSLGAPGVAFF.

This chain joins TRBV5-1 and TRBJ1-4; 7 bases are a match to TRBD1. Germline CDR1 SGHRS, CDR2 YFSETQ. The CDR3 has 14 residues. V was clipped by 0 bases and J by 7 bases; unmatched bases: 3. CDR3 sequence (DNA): TGCGCCAGCAGCTTGGAGGGGGCTAGTGAAAAACTGTTTTTT. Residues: CASSLEGASEKLFF.

As DNA, the CDR3 is TGTGCCAGTAGTATAGGGCCGCTCTCTGGGGCCAACGTCCTGACTTTC. Protein product: CASSIGPLSGANVLTF. V usage is TRBV19 and J usage is TRBJ2-6, with D unresolved. The germline CDR1 and CDR2 sequences are LNHDA and SQIVND (reference sequence). The CDR3 runs 16 residues. Deletions cut 1 base from V and 0 bases from J, with 7 bases between.

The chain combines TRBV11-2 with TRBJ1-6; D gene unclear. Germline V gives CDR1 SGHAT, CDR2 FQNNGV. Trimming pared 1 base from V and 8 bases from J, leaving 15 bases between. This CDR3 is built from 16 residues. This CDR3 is CASSLVEDRVDSPLHF. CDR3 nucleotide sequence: TGTGCCAGCAGCTTAGTGGAGGACCGAGTTGATTCACCCCTCCACTTT. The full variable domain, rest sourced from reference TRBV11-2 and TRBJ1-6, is EAGVAQSPRYKIIEKRQSVAFWCNPISGHATLYWYQQILGQGPKLLIQFQNNGVVDDSQLPKDRFSAERLKGVDSTLKIQPAKLEDSAVYLCASSLVEDRVDSPLHFGNGTRLTVT.

CDR3 coding DNA: TGCGCCAGCAGCCAGGGAGGGGGGACCGGGGAGCTGTTTTTT. This encodes CASSQGGGTGELFF. This rearrangement joins TRBV4-1 to TRBJ2-2; a weak D match, TRBD2 (7 bases). The CDR3 spans 14 residues. Deletions cut 3 bases from V and 5 bases from J, with 10 bases between. Germline CDR1 is MGHRA and CDR2 is YSYEKL.

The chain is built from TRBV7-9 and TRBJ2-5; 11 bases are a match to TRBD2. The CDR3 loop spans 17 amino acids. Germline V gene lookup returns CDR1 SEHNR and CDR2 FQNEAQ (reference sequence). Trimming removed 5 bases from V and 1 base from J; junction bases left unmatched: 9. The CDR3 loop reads CASSPRLAGPTQETQYF. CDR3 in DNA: TGTGCCAGCAGCCCCCGACTAGCGGGACCGACCCAAGAGACCCAGTACTTC.

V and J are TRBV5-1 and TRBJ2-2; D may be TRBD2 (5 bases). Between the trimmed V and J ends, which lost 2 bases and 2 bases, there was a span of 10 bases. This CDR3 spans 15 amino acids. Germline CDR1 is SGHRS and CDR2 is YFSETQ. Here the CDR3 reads CASSFNGDNTGELFF. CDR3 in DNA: TGCGCCAGCAGCTTCAACGGGGATAACACCGGGGAGCTGTTTTTT. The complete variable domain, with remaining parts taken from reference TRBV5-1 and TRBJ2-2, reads KAGVTQTPRYLIKTRGQQVTLSCSPISGHRSVSWYQQTPGQGLQFLFEYFSETQRNKGNFPGRFSGRQFSNSRSEMNVSTLELGDSALYLCASSFNGDNTGELFFGEGSRLTVL.

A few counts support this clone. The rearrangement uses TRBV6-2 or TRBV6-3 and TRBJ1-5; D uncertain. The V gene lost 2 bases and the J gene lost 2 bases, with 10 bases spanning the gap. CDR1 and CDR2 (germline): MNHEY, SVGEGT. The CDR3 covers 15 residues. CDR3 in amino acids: CASSYIFGGNQPQHF. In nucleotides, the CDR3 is TGTGCCAGCAGTTACATATTCGGGGGCAATCAGCCCCAGCATTTT.

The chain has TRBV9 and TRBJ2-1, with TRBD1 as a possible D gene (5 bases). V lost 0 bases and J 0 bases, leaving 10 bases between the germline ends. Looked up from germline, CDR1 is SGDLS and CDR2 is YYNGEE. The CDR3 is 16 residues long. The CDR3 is CASSVGGGASYNEQFF. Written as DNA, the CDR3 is TGTGCCAGCAGCGTAGGTGGTGGGGCCTCCTACAATGAGCAGTTCTTC.

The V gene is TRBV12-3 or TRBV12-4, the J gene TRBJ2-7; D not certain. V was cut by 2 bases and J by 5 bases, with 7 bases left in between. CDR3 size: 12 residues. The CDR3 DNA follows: TGTGCCAGCAGTTTAACTCGCGACGAGCAGTACTTC. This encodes CASSLTRDEQYF.

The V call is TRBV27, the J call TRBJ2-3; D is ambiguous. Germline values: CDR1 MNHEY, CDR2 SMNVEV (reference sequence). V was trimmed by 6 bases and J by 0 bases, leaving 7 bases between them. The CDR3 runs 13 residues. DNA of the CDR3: TGTGCCAGCAGGAGAATAAGCACAGATACGCAGTATTTT. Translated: CASRRISTDTQYF.